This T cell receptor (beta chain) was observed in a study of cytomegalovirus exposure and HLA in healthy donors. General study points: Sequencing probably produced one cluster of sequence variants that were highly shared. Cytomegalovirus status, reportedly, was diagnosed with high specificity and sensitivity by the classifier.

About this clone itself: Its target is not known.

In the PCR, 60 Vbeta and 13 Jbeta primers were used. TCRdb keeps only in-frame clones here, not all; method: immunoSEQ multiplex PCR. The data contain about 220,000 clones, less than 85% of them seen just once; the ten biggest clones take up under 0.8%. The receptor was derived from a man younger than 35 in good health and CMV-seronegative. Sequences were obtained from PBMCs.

CDR3 amino acids: CASGPQSGKETQYF. The CDR3 DNA sequence: TGTGCTAGTGGCCCCCAGAGCGGGAAGGAGACCCAGTACTTC. V gene TRBV12-5 combines with J gene TRBJ2-5, with 7 positions matching TRBD2. This CDR3 comprises 14 residues. From germline, CDR1 is LGHNT and CDR2 FRNRAP. V lost 6 bases to trimming and J lost 5 bases; unmatched junction nucleotides: 9.